The clone carrying this T cell receptor (beta chain) was recorded at least ten times. What it binds is unknown. The read ends 3 residues before the CDR3 terminus; that terminus is restored from the germline J gene. CDR1 is LNHDA and CDR2 is SQIVND in the germline V gene (reference sequence). This CDR3 contains 14 residues. Losses at the gene ends were 4 bases for V and 6 bases for J; bases not matched to a gene: 8. Profiled with immunoSEQ multiplex PCR; TCRdb holds only in-frame clones, not every one. The specimen has tens of thousands of clones, none found just once. This sample stems from a study of T cell clonality in common variable immunodeficiency. The study's findings and limits: Repertoire-complication correlations in CVID were limited by patient heterogeneity. Common variable immunodeficiency TCR beta sequences reportedly had fewer deletions and N-nucleotide insertions.

Most patients and controls had Caucasian heritage. This chain joins TRBV19 and TRBJ1-2; 7 bases line up with TRBD1. This TCR came from a person aged 18 to 75 in good health. Sequenced material: peripheral blood mononuclear cells. CDR3 DNA (partial): TGTGCCAGTAGTAATTCTGACAGGGTTGATGGC. Amino acids: CASSNSDRVDG. The whole CDR3 is CASSNSDRVDGYTF.